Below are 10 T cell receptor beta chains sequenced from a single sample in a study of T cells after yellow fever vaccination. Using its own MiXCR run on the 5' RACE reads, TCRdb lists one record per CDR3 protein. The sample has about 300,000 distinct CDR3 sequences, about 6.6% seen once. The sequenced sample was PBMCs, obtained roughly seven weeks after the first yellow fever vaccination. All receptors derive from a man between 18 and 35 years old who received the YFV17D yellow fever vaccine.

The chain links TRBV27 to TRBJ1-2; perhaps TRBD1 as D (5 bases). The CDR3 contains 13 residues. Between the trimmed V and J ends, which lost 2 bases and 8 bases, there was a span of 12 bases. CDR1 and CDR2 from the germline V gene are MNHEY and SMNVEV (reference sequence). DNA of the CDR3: TGTGCCAGCAGTTTAATGGGACGTCACGGCTACACCTTC. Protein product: CASSLMGRHGYTF.

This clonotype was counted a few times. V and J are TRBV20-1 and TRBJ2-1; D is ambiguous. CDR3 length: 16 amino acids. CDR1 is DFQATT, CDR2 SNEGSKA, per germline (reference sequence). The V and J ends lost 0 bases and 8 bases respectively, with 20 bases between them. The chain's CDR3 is CSARDLGSFHVDEQFF. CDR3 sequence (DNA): TGCAGTGCTAGAGATCTGGGATCCTTCCACGTCGATGAGCAGTTCTTC.

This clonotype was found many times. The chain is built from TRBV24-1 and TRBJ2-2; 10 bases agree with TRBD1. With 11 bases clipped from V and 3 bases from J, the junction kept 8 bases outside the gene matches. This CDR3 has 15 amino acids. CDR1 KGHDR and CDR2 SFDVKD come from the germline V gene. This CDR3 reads CAIIRDRGYTGELFF. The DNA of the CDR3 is TGTGCCATCATCCGGGACAGGGGTTACACCGGGGAGCTGTTTTTT.

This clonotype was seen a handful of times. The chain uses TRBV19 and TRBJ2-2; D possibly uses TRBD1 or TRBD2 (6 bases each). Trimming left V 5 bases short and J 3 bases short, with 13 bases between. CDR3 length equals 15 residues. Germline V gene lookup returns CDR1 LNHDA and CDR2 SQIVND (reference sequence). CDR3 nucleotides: TGTGCCAGTAGTCGGGGGCTAGCTCACACCGGGGAGCTGTTTTTT. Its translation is CASSRGLAHTGELFF.

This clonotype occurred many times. CDR3 bases: TGCGCCAGCAGCTTGGGGGACAGGGGGCAAGCTTTCTTT. Translation gives CASSLGDRGQAFF. The chain couples TRBV5-1 to TRBJ1-1; TRBD1 agrees at 12 bases. Germline trimming cut 0 bases from V and 9 bases from J; bases unmatched to any gene: 0. The CDR3 has 13 residues. In germline, CDR1 is SGHRS, CDR2 YFSETQ.

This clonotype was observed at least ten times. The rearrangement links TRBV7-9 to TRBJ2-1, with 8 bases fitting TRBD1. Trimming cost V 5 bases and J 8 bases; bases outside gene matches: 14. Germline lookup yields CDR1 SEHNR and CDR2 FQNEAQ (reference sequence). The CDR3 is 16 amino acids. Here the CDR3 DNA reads TGTGCCAGCAGCCTAAGAAGGACAGGGAGGATTGATGAGCAGTTCTTC. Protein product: CASSLRRTGRIDEQFF.

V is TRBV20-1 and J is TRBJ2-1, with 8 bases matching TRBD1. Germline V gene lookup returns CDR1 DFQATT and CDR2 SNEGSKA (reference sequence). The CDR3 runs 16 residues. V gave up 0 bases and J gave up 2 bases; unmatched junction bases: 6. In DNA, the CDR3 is TGCAGTGCTAGAGATCCGACAGGGGTGGCCTACAATGAGCAGTTCTTC. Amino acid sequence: CSARDPTGVAYNEQFF.

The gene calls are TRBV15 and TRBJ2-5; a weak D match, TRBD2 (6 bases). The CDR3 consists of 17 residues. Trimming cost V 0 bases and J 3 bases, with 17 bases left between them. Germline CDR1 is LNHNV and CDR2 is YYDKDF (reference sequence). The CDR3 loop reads CATSRDWRLAAKETQYF. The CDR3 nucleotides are TGTGCCACCAGCAGAGATTGGAGGTTAGCGGCAAAAGAGACCCAGTACTTC. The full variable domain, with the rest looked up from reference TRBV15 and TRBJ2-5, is DAMVIQNPRYQVTQFGKPVTLSCSQTLNHNVMYWYQQKSSQAPKLLFHYYDKDFNNEADTPDNFQSRRPNTSFCFLDIRSPGLGDTAMYLCATSRDWRLAAKETQYFGPGTRLLVL.

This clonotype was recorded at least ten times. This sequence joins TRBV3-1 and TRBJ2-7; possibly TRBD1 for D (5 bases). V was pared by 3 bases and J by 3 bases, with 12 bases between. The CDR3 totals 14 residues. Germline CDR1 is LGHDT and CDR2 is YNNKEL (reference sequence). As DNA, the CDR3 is TGTGCCAGCAGCCAGCGACAGAGCGACTACGAGCAGTACTTC. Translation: CASSQRQSDYEQYF.

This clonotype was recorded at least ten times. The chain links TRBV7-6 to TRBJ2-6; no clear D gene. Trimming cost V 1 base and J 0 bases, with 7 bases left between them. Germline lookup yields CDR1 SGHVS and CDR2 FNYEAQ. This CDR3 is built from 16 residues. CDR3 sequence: CASSLEVGSGANVLTF. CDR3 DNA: TGTGCCAGCAGCTTAGAGGTGGGCTCTGGGGCCAACGTCCTGACTTTC.